In this sample, the clone carrying this TCR beta chain turned up a few times. This sample stems from a study of T cell clones after liver transplantation. Study-level information: Post-transplant blood was tracked for graft-donor-reactive T cell clones identified in a pre-transplant mixed lymphocyte reaction.

TCRdb keeps only in-frame clones here, not all; method: immunoSEQ multiplex PCR. Of about 85,000 clones in the sample, 80% to 85% are singletons; the top ten hold 0.47%. Germline trimming cut 7 bases from V and 5 bases from J; bases unmatched to any gene: 8. The CDR3 has 13 amino acids. Germline assignment: CDR1 ENHRY and CDR2 SYGVKD. The TCR was taken from a human patient who received a liver transplant. Some T cells may be provided by the graft donor. The chain links TRBV10-3 to TRBJ2-7, with 7 bases matching TRBD1. The sequences come from CD4+ T cells from blood, collected approximately 3.5 years after liver transplant. The CDR3 region has the DNA TGTGCCATCAAGGACAGGCTAGTGGACGAGCAGTACTTC. This translates into CAIKDRLVDEQYF.